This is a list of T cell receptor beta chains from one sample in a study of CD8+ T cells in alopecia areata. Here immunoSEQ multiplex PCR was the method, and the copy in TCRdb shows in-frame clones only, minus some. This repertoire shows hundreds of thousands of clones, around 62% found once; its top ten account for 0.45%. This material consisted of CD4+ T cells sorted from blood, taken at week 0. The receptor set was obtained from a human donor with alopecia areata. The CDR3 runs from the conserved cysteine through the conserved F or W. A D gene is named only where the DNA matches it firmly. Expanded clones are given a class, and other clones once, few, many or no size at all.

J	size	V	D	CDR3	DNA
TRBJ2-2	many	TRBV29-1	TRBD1	CSVMTGAELFF	TGCAGCGTCATGACAGGGGCGGAGCTGTTTTTT
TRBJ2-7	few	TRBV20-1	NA	CSARDRGEQYF	TGCAGTGCTAGAGATCGGGGAGAACAGTACTTC
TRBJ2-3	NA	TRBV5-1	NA	CASSLADTQYF	TGCGCCAGCAGCTTGGCTGATACGCAGTATTTT
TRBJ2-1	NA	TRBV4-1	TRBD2	CASSLRTSGNEQFF	TGCGCCAGCAGCTTACGGACTAGCGGCAATGAGCAGTTCTTC
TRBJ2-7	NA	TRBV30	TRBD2	CAWSTALAGGLTYEQYF	TGTGCCTGGAGTACGGCCCTAGCGGGGGGGCTAACCTACGAGCAGTACTTC
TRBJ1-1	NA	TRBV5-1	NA	CASSLTAITEAFF	TGCGCCAGCAGCTTGACGGCTATCACTGAAGCTTTCTTT
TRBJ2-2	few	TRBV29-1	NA	CSVEGPTTGELFF	TGCAGCGTTGAGGGACCAACCACCGGGGAGCTGTTTTTT
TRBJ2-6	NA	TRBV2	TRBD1	CASSRQGNSGANVLTF	TGTGCCAGCAGCCGACAGGGCAACTCTGGGGCCAACGTCCTGACTTTC
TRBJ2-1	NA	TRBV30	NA	CAWKESVLYNEQFF	TGTGCCTGGAAGGAATCGGTCCTCTACAATGAGCAGTTCTTC
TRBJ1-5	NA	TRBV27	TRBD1	CASSRGTGGNQPQHF	TGTGCCAGCAGTCGCGGGACAGGGGGCAATCAGCCCCAGCATTTT
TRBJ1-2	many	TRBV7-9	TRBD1	CASRDRAALLYTF	TGTGCCAGCAGAGACAGGGCTGCCCTCCTCTACACCTTC
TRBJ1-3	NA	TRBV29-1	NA	CSALTGSGNTIYF	TGCAGCGCCCTAACAGGGAGTGGAAACACCATATATTTT
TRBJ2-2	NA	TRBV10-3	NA	CAISPGGELFF	TGTGCCATCAGCCCTGGCGGGGAGCTGTTTTTT
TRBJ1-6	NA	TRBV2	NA	CASRSERGNYPLHF	TGTGCCAGCAGGTCGGAGAGGGGCAATTATCCCCTCCACTTT
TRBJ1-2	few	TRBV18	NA	CASSPAGVVAGYTF	TGTGCCAGCTCACCGGCAGGGGTCGTGGCTGGCTACACCTTC
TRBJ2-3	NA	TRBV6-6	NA	CASSHGLSTDTQYF	TGTGCCAGCAGTCACGGACTAAGCACAGATACGCAGTATTTT
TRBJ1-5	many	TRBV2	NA	CASSPGDQPQHF	TGTGCCAGCAGCCCGGGGGATCAGCCCCAGCATTTT
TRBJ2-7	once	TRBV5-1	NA	CASSLTGYEQYF	TGCGCCAGCAGCTTGACCGGCTACGAGCAGTACTTC
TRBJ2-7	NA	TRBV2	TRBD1	CASSVDRGGYEQYF	TGTGCCAGCAGCGTGGACAGGGGTGGCTACGAGCAGTACTTC
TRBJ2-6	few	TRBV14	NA	CASGTSGANVLTF	TGTGCCAGCGGAACCTCAGGGGCCAACGTCCTGACTTTC
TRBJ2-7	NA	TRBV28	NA	CASIRLGAEYEQYF	TGTGCCAGCATACGGCTCGGGGCAGAGTACGAGCAGTACTTC
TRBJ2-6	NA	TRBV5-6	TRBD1	CASSLADRAGANVLTF	TGTGCCAGCAGCTTGGCGGACAGGGCTGGGGCCAACGTCCTGACTTTC
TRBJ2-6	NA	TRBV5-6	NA	CASSLSGANVLTF	TGTGCCAGCAGCCTTTCTGGGGCCAACGTCCTGACTTTC
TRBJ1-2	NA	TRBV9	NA	CASSAQGNRANYGYTF	TGTGCCAGCAGCGCCCAGGGAAATCGGGCCAACTATGGCTACACCTTC
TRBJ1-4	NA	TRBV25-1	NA	CASSELLQGATNEKLFF	TGTGCCAGCAGTGAATTACTCCAAGGTGCAACTAATGAAAAACTGTTTTTT
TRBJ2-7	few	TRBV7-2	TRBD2	CASSLRGGSSYEQYF	TGTGCCAGCAGTCTCCGCGGGGGAAGCTCCTACGAGCAGTACTTC
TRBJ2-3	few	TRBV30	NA	CAWRGGGAQYF	TGTGCCTGGCGGGGCGGTGGGGCGCAGTATTTT
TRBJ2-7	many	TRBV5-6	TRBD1	CASRGTARYEQYF	TGTGCCAGTCGAGGGACAGCCCGCTACGAGCAGTACTTC
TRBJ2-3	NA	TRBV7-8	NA	CASSLAWGGGTDTQYF	TGTGCCAGCAGCTTAGCCTGGGGCGGCGGCACAGATACGCAGTATTTT
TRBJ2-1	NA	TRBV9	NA	CASSHPQGLLSYNEQFF	TGTGCCAGCAGCCATCCTCAGGGTCTCCTTTCCTACAATGAGCAGTTCTTC
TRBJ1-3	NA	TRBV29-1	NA	CSVERGVGNTIYF	TGCAGCGTTGAGCGGGGTGTTGGAAACACCATATATTTT
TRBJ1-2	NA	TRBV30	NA	CAWSIRGLYGYTF	TGTGCCTGGAGTATAAGGGGTCTCTATGGCTACACCTTC
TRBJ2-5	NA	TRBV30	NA	CAWSPLYAGGETQYF	TGTGCCTGGAGCCCGTTGTACGCGGGCGGGGAGACCCAGTACTTC
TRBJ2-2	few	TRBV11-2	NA	CASSSSGLRGGGELFF	TGTGCCAGCAGCTCCTCGGGACTTCGTGGGGGCGGGGAGCTGTTTTTT
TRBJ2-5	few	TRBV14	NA	CASSQDMGRQETQYF	TGTGCCAGCAGCCAGGACATGGGACGACAAGAGACCCAGTACTTC
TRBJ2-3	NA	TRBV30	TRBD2	CAWSVSQRGAFTDTQYF	TGTGCCTGGAGTGTATCCCAGCGGGGGGCCTTCACAGATACGCAGTATTTT
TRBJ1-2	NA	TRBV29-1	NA	CSVEVRGRYGYTF	TGCAGCGTTGAAGTCCGGGGACGATATGGCTACACCTTC
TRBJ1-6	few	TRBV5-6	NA	CASSLDRGRVDSPLHF	TGTGCCAGCAGCTTGGATCGGGGAAGAGTTGATTCACCCCTCCACTTT
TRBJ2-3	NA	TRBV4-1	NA	CASSHERDTQYF	TGCGCCAGCAGCCACGAACGAGATACGCAGTATTTT
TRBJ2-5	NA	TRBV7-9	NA	CASSLSGPETQYF	TGTGCCAGCAGCTTATCGGGGCCAGAGACCCAGTACTTC
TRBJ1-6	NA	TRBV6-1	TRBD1	CASSDRGGESSPLHF	TGTGCCAGCAGTGACAGGGGGGGCGAAAGTTCACCCCTCCACTTT
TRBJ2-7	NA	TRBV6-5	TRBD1	CASSRPDRVYEQYF	TGTGCCAGCAGCCGACCGGACAGGGTCTACGAGCAGTACTTC